A selection of T cell receptor beta chains follows, all from one sample in a study of blood T cell repertoires in COVID-19. Sequencing was performed with immunoSEQ multiplex PCR; in TCRdb, only in-frame clones are kept and a portion is missing. This sample has roughly 150,000 clones, with about 82% found just once. The sequencing sample was made of peripheral blood. The receptors were sampled from a woman aged 80 or older with COVID-19, enrolled during active disease. Each CDR3 is given with its conserved first and last residue. D genes are given only for firm matches. Clone size appears in some rows only: once, few, many, or a class for an expanded clone.

-	TRBV2	TRBJ1-1	-	CASSEAPGAVNTEAFF	TGTGCCAGCAGTGAAGCGCCAGGGGCTGTCAACACTGAAGCTTTCTTT
-	TRBV24-1	TRBJ2-5	few	CATSDRRGAETQYF	TGTGCCACCAGTGACCGCAGGGGAGCGGAGACCCAGTACTTC
-	TRBV24-1	TRBJ2-1	-	CASRDPLSDEQFF	TGTGCCAGCCGGGATCCACTGAGCGATGAGCAGTTCTTC
-	TRBV6-5	TRBJ2-1	-	CASIKGSGEQFF	TGTGCCAGCATAAAAGGAAGCGGTGAGCAGTTCTTC
-	TRBV11-2	TRBJ2-5	once	CASSSLAGLHETQYF	TGTGCCAGCAGCTCCCTGGCAGGGCTCCATGAGACCCAGTACTTC
TRBD1	TRBV9	TRBJ1-5	-	CASSEGQGAREDQPQHF	TGTGCCAGCAGCGAGGGACAGGGGGCGCGGGAGGATCAGCCCCAGCATTTT
-	TRBV19	TRBJ2-1	-	CASSLSSYNEQFF	TGTGCCAGTAGCCTAAGCTCCTACAATGAGCAGTTCTTC
-	TRBV24-1	TRBJ2-3	-	CATSAGLQGGTDTQYF	TGTGCCACCAGTGCGGGACTCCAAGGAGGCACAGATACGCAGTATTTT
TRBD1	TRBV27	TRBJ1-2	once	CASSLTGSYGYTF	TGTGCCAGCAGTTTGACAGGGTCCTATGGCTACACCTTC
-	TRBV19	TRBJ1-4	-	CASATGTNEKLFF	TGTGCCAGTGCAACAGGGACTAATGAAAAACTGTTTTTT
-	TRBV28	TRBJ1-2	-	CASSLVGDGAF	-
-	TRBV3-1/TRBV3-2	TRBJ1-2	-	CASSPHQAGYTF	TGTGCCAGCAGCCCCCATCAGGCCGGCTACACCTTC
TRBD1	TRBV5-1	TRBJ2-7	-	CASSLLSGQTYEQYF	TGCGCCAGCAGCCTCTTATCGGGACAGACCTACGAGCAGTACTTC
TRBD2	TRBV10-2	TRBJ2-1	-	CASRVTSGRYNEQFF	TGCGCCAGCAGGGTGACTAGCGGGCGCTACAATGAGCAGTTCTTC
TRBD1	TRBV2	TRBJ1-5	few	CASSGTGGNQPQHF	TGTGCCAGCAGTGGAACAGGGGGCAATCAGCCCCAGCATTTT
TRBD2	TRBV3-1/TRBV3-2	TRBJ2-5	-	CASSQDAREGETQYF	TGTGCCAGCAGCCAAGACGCCCGGGAGGGGGAGACCCAGTACTTC
-	TRBV29-1	TRBJ2-5	-	CSVRGQDQETQYF	TGCAGCGTCCGCGGGCAGGACCAAGAGACCCAGTACTTC
-	TRBV2	TRBJ1-2	-	CASSEEMGAGYTF	TGTGCCAGCAGTGAAGAGATGGGGGCTGGCTACACCTTC
-	TRBV11-2	TRBJ2-5	-	CASSSGQKIQETQYF	TGTGCCAGCAGCTCCGGACAGAAGATCCAAGAGACCCAGTACTTC
-	TRBV15	TRBJ1-5	-	CATSRDPGQPQHF	TGTGCCACCAGCAGAGATCCAGGACAGCCCCAGCATTTT
-	TRBV21-1	TRBJ2-3	-	CASSPGGLAGGPCLDTQYF	TGTGCCAGCAGCCCGGGCGGGCTAGCGGGAGGGCCTTGCCTAGATACGCAGTATTTT
TRBD1	TRBV5-1	TRBJ1-3	few	CASSLGQGDDTIYF	TGCGCCAGCAGCTTGGGACAGGGGGACGACACCATATATTTT